The 3 T cell receptor beta chains below all came from one sample that was sequenced in a study of immune evolution from preneoplasia to lung adenocarcinoma. The repertoire was sequenced with immunoSEQ multiplex PCR; TCRdb's copy has only in-frame clones and lacks some. The sample lists about 2,700 clones, around 75% seen once, with approximately 5.3% in the top ten. Sample: FFPE invasive lung adenocarcinoma tissue. All receptors derive from a person aged 55 to 79 with invasive lung adenocarcinoma.

The J gene is TRBJ2-5, the V gene TRBV11-2; D is unresolved. V dropped 5 bases and J dropped 5 bases, with 18 bases sitting between them. CDR1 is SGHAT, CDR2 FQNNGV, per germline. The CDR3 contains 15 residues. In DNA form, the CDR3 reads TGTGCCAGCAGCCTCTTCGAAGATAGGTGGGAGACCCAGTACTTC. Its protein product is CASSLFEDRWETQYF.

The gene calls are TRBV18 and TRBJ2-5, with D possibly TRBD2 on 6 matching bases. This CDR3 contains 13 residues. Germline CDR1 and CDR2: KGHSH and LQKENI. Trimming cost V 5 bases and J 2 bases, with 9 bases left between them. Written as DNA, the CDR3 is TGTGCCAGCTCATCGGGACTGCAAGAGACCCAGTACTTC. It specifies CASSSGLQETQYF.

V is TRBV28 and J is TRBJ2-7; the match to TRBD2 covers 12 bases. V trimming: 3 bases; J trimming: 1 base; junction bases outside the gene matches: 13. Germline CDR1 MDHEN, CDR2 SYDVKM. The CDR3 is 19 residues long. The CDR3 DNA reads TGTGCCAGCAGTTTCACTAGCGGGGGGATGCTGGGGGATTCCTACGAGCAGTACTTC. Translated: CASSFTSGGMLGDSYEQYF.